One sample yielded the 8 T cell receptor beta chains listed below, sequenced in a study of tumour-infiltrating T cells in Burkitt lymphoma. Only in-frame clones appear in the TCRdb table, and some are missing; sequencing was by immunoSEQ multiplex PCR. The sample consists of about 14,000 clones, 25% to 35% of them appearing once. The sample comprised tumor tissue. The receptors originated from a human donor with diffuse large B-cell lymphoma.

The CDR3 nucleotides read TGCAGCAACGAGTGGACACCGAGCACAGATACGCAGTATTTT. Protein sequence: CSNEWTPSTDTQYF. The chain uses TRBV29-1 and TRBJ2-3; D possibly corresponds to TRBD1 (5 bases). The V end was cut by 8 bases, the J end by 0 bases, with 15 bases between. CDR3 length equals 14 residues. Germline V lookup: CDR1 SQVTM, CDR2 ANQGSEA.

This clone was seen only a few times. The CDR3 nucleotides read TGCAGTGCTGGGACCTACTACACCTTC. Residues: CSAGTYYTF. The chain couples TRBV20-1 to TRBJ1-2, with D tentatively TRBD1 (5 bases). V was pared by 5 bases and J by 10 bases, with 8 bases between. The CDR3 is made up of 9 amino acids. Germline V CDR1 and CDR2: DFQATT, SNEGSKA (reference sequence).

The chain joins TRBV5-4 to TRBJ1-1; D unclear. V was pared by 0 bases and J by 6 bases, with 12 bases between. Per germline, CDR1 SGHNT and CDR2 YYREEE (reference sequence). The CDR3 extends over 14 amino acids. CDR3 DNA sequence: TGTGCCAGCAGCTTGGGCGGGGTTTGGGCTGAAGCTTTCTTT. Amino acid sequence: CASSLGGVWAEAFF.

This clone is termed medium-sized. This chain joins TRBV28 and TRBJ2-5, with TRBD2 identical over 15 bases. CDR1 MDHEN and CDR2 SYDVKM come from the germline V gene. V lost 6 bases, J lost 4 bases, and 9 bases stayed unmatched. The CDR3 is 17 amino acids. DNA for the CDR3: TGTGCCAGCAGCACTCCGGGACTAGCGGGAGGAACAGAGACCCAGTACTTC. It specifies CASSTPGLAGGTETQYF.

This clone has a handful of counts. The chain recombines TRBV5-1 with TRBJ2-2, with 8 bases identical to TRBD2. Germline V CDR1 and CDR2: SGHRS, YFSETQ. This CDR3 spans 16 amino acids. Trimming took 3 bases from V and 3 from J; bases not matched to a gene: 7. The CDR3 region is CASSSKGTRDTGELFF. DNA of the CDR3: TGCGCCAGCAGCTCGAAAGGGACTAGAGACACCGGGGAGCTGTTTTTT.

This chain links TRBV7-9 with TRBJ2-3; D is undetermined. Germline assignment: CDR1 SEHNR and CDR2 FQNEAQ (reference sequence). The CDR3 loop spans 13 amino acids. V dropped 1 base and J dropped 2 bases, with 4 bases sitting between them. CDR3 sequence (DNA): TGTGCCAGCAGCTTAGGGGACACAGATACGCAGTATTTT. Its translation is CASSLGDTDTQYF.

CDR3 amino acids: CASSMDLSEETQYF. The DNA of the CDR3 is TGTGCCAGCTCAATGGACCTATCGGAGGAGACCCAGTACTTC. This chain joins TRBV18 and TRBJ2-5; no clear D. The CDR3 runs to 14 residues. Trimming took off 5 bases at V and 5 bases at J, with 15 bases between the two ends. Germline V CDR1 and CDR2: KGHSH, LQKENI.

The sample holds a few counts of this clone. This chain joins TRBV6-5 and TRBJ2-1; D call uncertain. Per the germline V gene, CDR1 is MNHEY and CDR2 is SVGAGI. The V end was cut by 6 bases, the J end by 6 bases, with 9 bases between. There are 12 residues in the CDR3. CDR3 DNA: TGTGCCAGCAGCCATTACCCCAATGAGCAGTTCTTC. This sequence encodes CASSHYPNEQFF.